These 10 T cell receptor beta chains share one sample of origin, sequenced in a study of blood T cell repertoires in COVID-19. The assay was immunoSEQ multiplex PCR, and TCRdb's table has in-frame clones only and misses some. Of 81,000 or so clones listed, roughly four fifths were seen once; the top ten hold around 13%. Sequencing was done on a sample of peripheral blood. The source is a human donor in a cohort sampled during active COVID-19.

The V and J genes are TRBV6-2 or TRBV6-3 and TRBJ1-6; no reliable D call. The ends were cut back, 5 bases at V and 5 bases at J, with 7 bases in the middle. The CDR3 is 13 amino acids. Per the germline V gene, CDR1 is MNHEY and CDR2 is SVGEGT. Written as DNA, the CDR3 is TGTGCCAGCAGTACATATGATAATTCACCCCTCCACTTT. It yields the protein CASSTYDNSPLHF.

The V call is TRBV6-6, the J call TRBJ1-5; D possibly corresponds to TRBD1 (5 bases). Germline V gene lookup returns CDR1 MNHNY and CDR2 SVGAGI (reference sequence). The V end was cut by 8 bases, the J end by 3 bases, with 17 bases between. This CDR3 is 15 amino acids long. DNA of the CDR3: TGTGCCAGCTTCCGGGGGGACCAACTCAATCAGCCCCAGCATTTT. Translating gives CASFRGDQLNQPQHF.

The chain employs TRBV14 and TRBJ1-6; D is uncertain. CDR3 size: 14 residues. Trimming took off 1 base at V and 7 bases at J, with 8 bases between the two ends. CDR1 SGHDN and CDR2 FVKESK come from the germline V gene. This CDR3 reads CASSQAVVNSPLHF. The CDR3 nucleotides read TGTGCCAGCAGCCAAGCCGTCGTAAATTCACCCCTCCACTTT. The whole variable domain, remainder taken from reference TRBV14 and TRBJ1-6, is EAGVTQFPSHSVIEKGQTVTLRCDPISGHDNLYWYRRVMGKEIKFLLHFVKESKQDESGMPNNRFLAERTGGTYSTLKVQPAELEDSGVYFCASSQAVVNSPLHFGNGTRLTVT.

The rearrangement uses TRBV30 and TRBJ2-2; possibly TRBD2 for D (7 bases). CDR1 is GTSNPN, CDR2 SVGIG, per germline (reference sequence). V was clipped by 6 bases and J by 4 bases, with 18 bases between them. The CDR3 has 15 amino acids. Here the CDR3 DNA reads TGTGCCTGCAGAGGGGGGGCACGTGGCACCGGGGAGCTGTTTTTT. Translated: CACRGGARGTGELFF.

The chain carries TRBV2 and TRBJ1-2; D ambiguous. CDR1 is SNHLY, CDR2 FYNNEI, per germline. Trimming took off 7 bases at V and 0 bases at J, with 9 bases between the two ends. The CDR3 has 13 amino acids. The chain's CDR3 is CASTTGANYGYTF. CDR3 nucleotides: TGTGCCAGCACGACGGGAGCTAACTATGGCTACACCTTC.

V gene TRBV24-1 combines with J gene TRBJ2-1; D remains ambiguous. Trimming took 9 bases from V and 0 from J, leaving 14 bases between them. Looked up from germline, CDR1 is KGHDR and CDR2 is SFDVKD. CDR3 size: 15 residues. The CDR3 loop is CATSFLGSSYNEQFF. CDR3 DNA: TGTGCCACCTCCTTCCTTGGTAGCTCCTACAATGAGCAGTTCTTC.

This chain joins TRBV27 and TRBJ2-7, with TRBD1 as a possible D gene (6 bases). Trimming shortened V by 4 bases and J by 6 bases, and 13 bases separated the two germline ends. Germline V gene sequence: CDR1 MNHEY, CDR2 SMNVEV (reference sequence). The CDR3 length is 13 residues. CDR3 coding DNA: TGTGCCAGCAGTTACAGGGAGTTCAGCGAGCAGTACTTC. It encodes CASSYREFSEQYF.

CDR3 residues: CASSPPSGGNYGYTF. CDR3 DNA: TGTGCCAGCTCACCACCTTCGGGGGGGAACTATGGCTACACCTTC. This chain uses TRBV18 with TRBJ1-2; tentative D call: TRBD1 (5 bases). The V and J ends lost 0 bases and 2 bases respectively, with 10 bases between them. Germline CDR1 and CDR2: KGHSH and LQKENI. The CDR3 spans 15 residues. The full variable domain, its missing parts supplied by reference TRBV18 and TRBJ1-2, is NAGVMQNPRHLVRRRGQEARLRCSPMKGHSHVYWYRQLPEEGLKFMVYLQKENIIDESGMPKERFSAEFPKEGPSILRIQQVVRGDSAAYFCASSPPSGGNYGYTFGSGTRLTVV.

This clone was seen once. The chain carries TRBV30 and TRBJ1-2; D is uncertain. The CDR3 runs 9 residues. Trimming took off 7 bases at V and 6 bases at J, with 6 bases between the two ends. The germline V gene has CDR1 GTSNPN and CDR2 SVGIG (reference sequence). CDR3 nucleotide sequence: TGTGCCTCGAGCGATGGCTACACCTTC. It codes for CASSDGYTF.

The chain uses TRBV6-5 and TRBJ2-4; tentative D call: TRBD2 (6 bases). This CDR3 has 14 residues. Germline V CDR1 and CDR2: MNHEY, SVGAGI. Trimming took 6 bases from V and 4 from J, leaving 13 bases between them. CDR3 DNA sequence: TGTGCCAGCAGCCCCCCGGGGGTTAAAAACATTCAGTACTTC. Encoded protein: CASSPPGVKNIQYF.